The T cell receptor beta chain under discussion was sequenced for a study of shared clonotypes between healthy human individuals (dated by TCRdb to 2020 to 2021). Describing the broader study: The cohort included a few men and a couple of women between 18 and 49 years of age. Leukapheresis yielded between about 0.9 and 9 billion PBMCs per donor. The study deeply sequenced blood TCR repertoires of about 5 healthy adults to estimate repertoire size and the extent of clonotype sharing between individuals. To increase sequencing depth and limit assay-specific biases, TCR repertoire library preparation and sequencing were carried out by different laboratories using diverse techniques. For each donor, three plates each were used for CD4 naive and CD4 memory, two plates were used for CD8 naive, and one plate was used for CD8 memory. The paper's findings and limits, for the study overall: Pairwise subsampling led to the expectation that sequencing depth would affect the degree of clonotype sharing among donors. About 5% of naive CD4, 3% to 4% of naive CD8, approximately 2.2% of memory CD4, and 0.4% of memory CD8 clonotypes were shared across a few donors. Sampling was limited to blood, and TCR repertoires in tissue likely differ from TCR repertoires in blood. Larger estimated clonotype richness was generally found for naive subsets than for memory subsets. Clonotypes shared by all four sorted-subset donors showed higher generation probabilities than non-shared clonotypes. Even with the large sequencing depth, rarefaction of the sorted-subset datasets indicated that sequencing was incomplete. The genetic and exposure-history diversity represented was limited by the small number of donors.

Concerning this clone: No antigen is known for it. Base qualities are not recorded, but no much larger clone differs from it by a single base.

The CDR3 covers 16 residues, taking in both the cysteine and the phenylalanine. Solely the CDR3 DNA is kept, with 48 bases framed from the first base. V gives up 0 bases and J gives up 2 bases, and the segment between their germline ends measures 14 bases. CDR1 and CDR2, per the germline V gene, are LGHNA and YNFKEQ. The donors were healthy, HIV-negative adults who had no recently reported acute infections or vaccinations. Only Caucasian adults living in Nashville, Tennessee, USA were represented among the donors. Magnetic negative selection was used to enrich CD4+ T cells, after which naive cells were positively selected on CD45RA and the negative fraction became the memory subset. After blood collection by leukapheresis, PBMCs were isolated using Ficoll-Histopaque density gradient centrifugation and then cryopreserved in the vapor phase of liquid nitrogen. Purity and quantity of every magnetically sorted T cell population were checked by analytical flow cytometry. Each sorted fraction had its genomic DNA isolated and then quantified by UV absorbance on a Nanodrop 2000c.

Using the deep immunoSEQ assay, TCR CDR3 regions were amplified from genomic DNA by multiplex PCR. Extracted genomic DNA from each cell subset was spread evenly across all wells of several immunoSEQ 96-well plates, with each plate serving as a replicate. Each replicate PCR for sorted subsets received approximately 200 ng genomic DNA, equal to some 32,000 T cell genomes. Purified libraries were measured with a Qubit 3.0 fluorometer, size-checked on a Bioanalyzer 2100, and measured again with the KAPA Library Quantification kit. Every immunoSEQ 96-well plate was sequenced on a dedicated single-read 150-cycle Illumina NextSeq 550 flow cell. Concerning the study's data processing: Because the immunoSEQ output held only junctional sequences and lacked quality scores, the filtering could not match the filtering applied to full-length reads. Sequences were annotated with PyIR, a Python wrapper for IgBLAST v1.9, using IMGT germline references to assign V/J genes and CDR3. Any read was removed if the V/J assignment was weak (E-value above 1e-6), the CDR3 was missing, or the read contained stop codons, out-of-frame junctions, or ambiguous translated residues. V3J clonotypes were defined by identical inferred V gene, J gene, and CDR3 amino acid sequence. The percentage overlap between two repertoires was calculated by dividing the number of shared unique clonotypes by the size of the smaller repertoire. Repertoire richness was assessed with RTK rarefaction, the Chao1 estimator, and Recon v2.1 estimates of unobserved clonotypes. OLGA was used to compute generation probabilities for all TCRbeta clonotypes that the gDNA method yielded from a handful of donors. Not all clones reach the TCRdb copy of this immuneACCESS table, which keeps in-frame sequences only. Checked studies attribute under half of the gap to unresolved V genes and leave the rest unexplained. V and J calls and clone size are as listed in that table; D and trimming were resolved from the DNA. The sample table lists about 2.4 million clones, approximately 93% of them with a count of one. The ten largest clones take up about 0.39% of the sample.

The TCR originated in a man in his late teens or twenties in good health. Some clones in this sample may be carry-over from other donors' samples. The receptor chain draws on TRBV4-2 and TRBJ2-7; the D gene is perhaps TRBD2, on 6 matching bases. Material: naive CD4+ T cells from PBMCs. The intended sense of this specimen's cell subset or site label: CD45RA+ positively selected. This receptor has the CDR3 CASSQDLSGRPYEQYF. The DNA sequence reads TGTGCCAGCAGCCAAGATCTAAGCGGGCGCCCCTACGAGCAGTACTTC.